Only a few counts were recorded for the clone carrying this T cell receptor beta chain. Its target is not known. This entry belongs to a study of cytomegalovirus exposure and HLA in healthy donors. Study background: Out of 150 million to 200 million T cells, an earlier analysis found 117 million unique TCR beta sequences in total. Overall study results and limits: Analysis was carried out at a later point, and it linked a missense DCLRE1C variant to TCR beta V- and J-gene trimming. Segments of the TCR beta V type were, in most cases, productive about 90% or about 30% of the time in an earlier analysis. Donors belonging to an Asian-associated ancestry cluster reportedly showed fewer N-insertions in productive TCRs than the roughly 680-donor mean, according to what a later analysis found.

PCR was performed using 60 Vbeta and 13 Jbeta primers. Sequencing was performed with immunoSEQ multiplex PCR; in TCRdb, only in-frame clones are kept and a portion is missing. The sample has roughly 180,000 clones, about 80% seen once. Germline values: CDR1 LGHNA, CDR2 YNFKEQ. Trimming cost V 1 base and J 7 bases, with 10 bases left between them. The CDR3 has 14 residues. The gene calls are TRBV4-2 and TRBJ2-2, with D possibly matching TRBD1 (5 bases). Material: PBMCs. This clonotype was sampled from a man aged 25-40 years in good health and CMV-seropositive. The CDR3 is CASSQGGWGGELFF. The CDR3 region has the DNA TGTGCCAGCAGCCAAGGGGGCTGGGGCGGGGAGCTGTTTTTT.